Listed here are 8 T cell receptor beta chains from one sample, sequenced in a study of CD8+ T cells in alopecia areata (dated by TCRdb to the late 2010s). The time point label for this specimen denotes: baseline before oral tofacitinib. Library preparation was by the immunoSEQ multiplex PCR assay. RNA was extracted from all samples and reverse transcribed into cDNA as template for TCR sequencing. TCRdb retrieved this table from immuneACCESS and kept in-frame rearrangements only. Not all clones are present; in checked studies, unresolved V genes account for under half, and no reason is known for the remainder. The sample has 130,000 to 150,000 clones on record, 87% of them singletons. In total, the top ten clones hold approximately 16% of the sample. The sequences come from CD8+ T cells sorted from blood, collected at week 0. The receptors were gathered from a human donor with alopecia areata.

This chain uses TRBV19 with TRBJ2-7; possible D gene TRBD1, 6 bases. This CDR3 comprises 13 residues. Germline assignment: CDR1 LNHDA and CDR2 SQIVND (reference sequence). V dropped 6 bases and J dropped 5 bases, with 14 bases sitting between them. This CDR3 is CASRGGDVDEQYF. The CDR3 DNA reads TGTGCCAGTAGAGGGGGTGACGTGGACGAGCAGTACTTC.

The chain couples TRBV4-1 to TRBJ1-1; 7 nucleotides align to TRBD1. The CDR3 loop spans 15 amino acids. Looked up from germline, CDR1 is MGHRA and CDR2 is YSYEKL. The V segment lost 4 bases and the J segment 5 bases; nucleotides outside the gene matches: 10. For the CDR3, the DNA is TGCGCCAGCAGCCGCACTACAGGGGAGGAAACTGAAGCTTTCTTT. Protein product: CASSRTTGEETEAFF.

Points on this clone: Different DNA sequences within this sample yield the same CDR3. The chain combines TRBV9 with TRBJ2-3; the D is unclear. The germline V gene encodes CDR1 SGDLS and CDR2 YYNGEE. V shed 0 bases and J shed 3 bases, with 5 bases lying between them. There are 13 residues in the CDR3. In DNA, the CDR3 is TGTGCCAGCAGCGTAGTAGAAACAGATACGCAGTATTTT. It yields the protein CASSVVETDTQYF.

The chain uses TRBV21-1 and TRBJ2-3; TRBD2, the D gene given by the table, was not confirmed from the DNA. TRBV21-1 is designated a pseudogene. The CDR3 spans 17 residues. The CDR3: CASSKAQREGSTDTQYF. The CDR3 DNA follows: TGTGCCAGCAGCAAAGCGCAGCGGGAGGGGAGCACAGATACGCAGTATTTT.

CDR3 loop: CASSYRGVYGYTF. In DNA, the CDR3 is TGTGCCAGCAGCTACAGGGGAGTCTATGGCTACACCTTC. The V and J genes are TRBV4-2 and TRBJ1-2, with 7 nucleotides matching TRBD1. V shed 5 bases, J shed 4 bases, and the junction held 4 bases outside the gene matches. This CDR3 contains 13 residues. Germline V gene sequence: CDR1 LGHNA, CDR2 YNFKEQ.

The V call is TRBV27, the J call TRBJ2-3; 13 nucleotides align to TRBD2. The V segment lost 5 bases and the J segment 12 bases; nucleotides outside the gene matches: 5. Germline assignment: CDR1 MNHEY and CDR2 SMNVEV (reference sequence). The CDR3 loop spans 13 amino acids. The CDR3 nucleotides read TGTGCCAGCAGTGGTGGACTAGCGGGGGCACAGTATTTT. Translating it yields CASSGGLAGAQYF.

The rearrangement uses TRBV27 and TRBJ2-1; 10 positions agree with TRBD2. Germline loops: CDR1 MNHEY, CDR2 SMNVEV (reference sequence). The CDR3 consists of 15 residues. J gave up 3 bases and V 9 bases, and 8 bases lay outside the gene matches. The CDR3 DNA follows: TGTGCCAGTAGTCCGGGACTAGCGAACTACAATGAGCAGTTCTTC. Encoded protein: CASSPGLANYNEQFF.

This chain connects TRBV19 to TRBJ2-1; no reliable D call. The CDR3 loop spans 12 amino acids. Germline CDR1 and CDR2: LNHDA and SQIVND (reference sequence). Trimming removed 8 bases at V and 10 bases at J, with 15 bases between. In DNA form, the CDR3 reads TGTGCCAGTTCCGACTTCCAAACGGAGCAGTTCTTC. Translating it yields CASSDFQTEQFF.